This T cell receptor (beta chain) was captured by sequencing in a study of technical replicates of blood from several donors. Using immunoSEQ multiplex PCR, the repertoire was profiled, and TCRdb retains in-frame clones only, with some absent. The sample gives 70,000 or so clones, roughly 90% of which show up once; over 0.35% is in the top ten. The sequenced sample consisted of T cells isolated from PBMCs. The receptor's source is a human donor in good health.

The CDR3 reads CASSFPGEGTMNTEAFF. The CDR3 DNA reads TGTGCCAGCAGCTTCCCAGGGGAGGGGACCATGAACACTGAAGCTTTCTTT. This rearrangement joins TRBV11-3 to TRBJ1-1, with D tentatively TRBD1 (6 bases). Germline V CDR1 and CDR2: SGHNT, YENEEA. V was trimmed by 3 bases and J by 0 bases, leaving 17 bases between them. CDR3 length: 17 residues.